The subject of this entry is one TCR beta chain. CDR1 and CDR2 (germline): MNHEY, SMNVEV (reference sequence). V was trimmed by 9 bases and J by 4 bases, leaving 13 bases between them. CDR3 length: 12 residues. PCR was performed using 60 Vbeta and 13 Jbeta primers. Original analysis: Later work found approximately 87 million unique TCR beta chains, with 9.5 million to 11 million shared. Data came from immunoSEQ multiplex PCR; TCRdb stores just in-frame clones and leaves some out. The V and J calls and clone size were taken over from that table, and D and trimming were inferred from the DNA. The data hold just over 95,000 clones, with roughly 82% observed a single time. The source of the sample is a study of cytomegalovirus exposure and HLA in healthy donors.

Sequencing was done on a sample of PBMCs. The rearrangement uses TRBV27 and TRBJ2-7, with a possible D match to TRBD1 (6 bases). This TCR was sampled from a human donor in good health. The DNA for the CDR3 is TGTGCCAGTAGAGGGGGAAAATACGAGCAGTACTTC. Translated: CASRGGKYEQYF.